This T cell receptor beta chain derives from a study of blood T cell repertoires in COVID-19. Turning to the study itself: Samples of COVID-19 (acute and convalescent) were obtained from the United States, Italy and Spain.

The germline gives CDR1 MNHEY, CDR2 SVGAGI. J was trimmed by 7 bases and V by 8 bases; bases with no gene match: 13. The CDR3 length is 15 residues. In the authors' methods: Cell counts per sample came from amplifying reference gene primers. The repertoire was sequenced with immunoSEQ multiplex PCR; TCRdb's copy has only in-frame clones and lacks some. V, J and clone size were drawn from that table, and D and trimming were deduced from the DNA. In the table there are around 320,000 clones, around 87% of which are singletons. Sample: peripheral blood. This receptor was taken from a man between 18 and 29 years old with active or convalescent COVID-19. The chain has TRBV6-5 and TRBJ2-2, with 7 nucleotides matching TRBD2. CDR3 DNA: TGTGCCAGCCGGGACGAGGGCGGGAGTAACGGGGAGCTGTTTTTT. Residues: CASRDEGGSNGELFF.